Below are 26 T cell receptor beta chains sequenced from a single sample in a study of T cells after yellow fever vaccination. Using its own MiXCR run on the 5' RACE reads, TCRdb lists one record per CDR3 protein. Of some 300,000 distinct CDR3 sequences listed, approximately 8% are singletons. This specimen was PBMCs, taken more than 40 days after the first yellow fever vaccination. The receptors originated from a man in his late teens or twenties who received the YFV17D yellow fever vaccine.

The chain combines TRBV30 with TRBJ1-1, with D unresolved. The CDR3 loop spans 12 amino acids. Between the trimmed V and J ends, which lost 3 bases and 5 bases, there was a span of 10 bases. Looked up from germline, CDR1 is GTSNPN and CDR2 is SVGIG (reference sequence). The CDR3 here is CAWRRAWTEAFF. The DNA of the CDR3 is TGTGCCTGGAGGCGAGCGTGGACTGAAGCTTTCTTT.

This chain links TRBV7-2 with TRBJ2-3; 9 positions agree with TRBD1. Germline V gene data show CDR1 as SGHTA and CDR2 as FQGNSA. With 6 bases clipped from V and 4 bases from J, the junction kept 2 bases outside the gene matches. The CDR3 runs 13 residues. As DNA, the CDR3 is TGTGCCAGCAGTCGACAGGGGGCAGATACGCAGTATTTT. The encoded protein is CASSRQGADTQYF.

The chain recombines TRBV5-4 with TRBJ2-1; 13 positions agree with TRBD2. Trimming cost V 4 bases and J 10 bases; bases outside gene matches: 8. Germline CDR1 reads SGHNT; CDR2 reads YYREEE (reference sequence). The CDR3 totals 15 residues. CDR3 loop: CASSTGLAGDREQFF. The CDR3 bases are TGTGCCAGCAGCACCGGACTAGCGGGGGATCGGGAGCAGTTCTTC.

The chain uses TRBV5-8 and TRBJ2-2; maybe TRBD1 (6 bases). This CDR3 comprises 17 residues. V lost 2 bases and J 4 bases, leaving 18 bases between the germline ends. Per the germline V gene, CDR1 is SGHTS and CDR2 is YDEGEE. The CDR3 DNA follows: TGTGCCAGCAGCTTTTTTGTTGGGGGCCATGGCACCGGGGAGCTGTTTTTT. Its translation is CASSFFVGGHGTGELFF.

This clonotype was observed many times. This chain links TRBV9 with TRBJ2-4; maybe TRBD1 (5 bases). The CDR3 has 13 residues. The V end lost 0 bases, the J end lost 10 bases, and 11 bases lay between the germline ends. Germline CDR1 is SGDLS and CDR2 is YYNGEE. The CDR3 nucleotides read TGTGCCAGCAGCGTAGGACAGCTTGGTATTCAGTACTTC. It translates to CASSVGQLGIQYF.

This clonotype was counted a few times. The CDR3 here is CASSIGASSYNEQFF. The CDR3 nucleotides are TGTGCCAGCAGTATCGGGGCAAGCTCCTACAATGAGCAGTTCTTC. The chain has TRBV12-3 or TRBV12-4 and TRBJ2-1; either TRBD1 or TRBD2 may fit D (5 bases each). The V and J ends lost 5 bases and 0 bases respectively, with 11 bases between them. CDR3 length: 15 residues.

The table lists this clonotype with many counts. In DNA, the CDR3 is TGTGCCAGCAGATCAGGGAGGAATGAGCAGTTCTTC. It translates to CASRSGRNEQFF. The rearrangement links TRBV12-3 or TRBV12-4 to TRBJ2-1, with a possible D match to TRBD2 (6 bases). This CDR3 spans 12 amino acids. V lost 6 bases to trimming and J lost 7 bases, with 10 bases between them.

This clonotype was counted a few times. This chain links TRBV12-3 or TRBV12-4 with TRBJ1-1; the D gene is possibly TRBD1 (6 bases). This CDR3 region has 16 residues. Trimming shortened V by 7 bases and J by 0 bases, and 18 bases separated the two germline ends. The CDR3 protein is CASNPMGGPMNTEAFF. The CDR3 DNA is TGTGCCAGCAACCCCATGGGGGGCCCGATGAACACTGAAGCTTTCTTT.

This clonotype was detected only a few times. The chain recombines TRBV7-2 with TRBJ2-5, with D perhaps TRBD2 (6 bases). The germline V gene has CDR1 SGHTA and CDR2 FQGNSA. Trimming took off 6 bases at V and 5 bases at J, with 19 bases between the two ends. This CDR3 comprises 15 residues. The CDR3 region is CASSPTSSLGETQYF. The DNA for the CDR3 is TGTGCCAGCAGTCCTACTAGCTCCCTAGGGGAGACCCAGTACTTC.

In its sample, this clonotype was seen a few times. V usage is TRBV4-3 and J usage is TRBJ2-3; 8 bases line up with TRBD2. This CDR3 has 16 amino acids. The V gene end was trimmed by 8 bases and the J gene end by 2 bases; junction bases not matched to a gene: 12. The germline gives CDR1 LGHNA, CDR2 YSLEER. Here the CDR3 reads CASGIIKRGNTDTQYF. The CDR3 bases are TGCGCCAGCGGCATTATCAAGCGGGGGAACACAGATACGCAGTATTTT.

This clonotype has a handful of counts. The chain uses TRBV20-1 and TRBJ2-1; possibly TRBD2 for D (6 bases). V was cut by 3 bases and J by 8 bases, with 11 bases left in between. The CDR3 covers 12 residues. The germline V gene has CDR1 DFQATT and CDR2 SNEGSKA (reference sequence). The CDR3 nucleotides read TGCAGTGCTAGGCGGGGTGGCGATGAGCAGTTCTTC. It is translated as CSARRGGDEQFF.

This clonotype was detected a few times. V usage is TRBV20-1 and J usage is TRBJ2-7; 10 nucleotides agree with TRBD2. The ends lost 6 bases at V and 0 bases at J; junction bases unmatched: 14. This CDR3 is 17 amino acids long. Germline CDR1 is DFQATT and CDR2 is SNEGSKA (reference sequence). The CDR3 DNA reads as TGCAGTGCGAAGGGTTCTAGCGGGGGACCAAGCTCCTACGAGCAGTACGTC. This gives the protein CSAKGSSGGPSSYEQYV.

In this sample, this clonotype turned up a few times. The rearrangement uses TRBV6-1 and TRBJ2-1; D gene unclear. V was cut by 2 bases and J by 10 bases, with 9 bases left in between. CDR1 and CDR2 from the germline V gene are MNHNS and SASEGT. The CDR3 contains 12 residues. CDR3 amino acids: CASSENSWEQFF. The CDR3 coding sequence is TGTGCCAGCAGTGAAAACAGTTGGGAGCAGTTCTTC.

This clonotype came up many times. The chain recombines TRBV18 with TRBJ2-1, with 9 bases matching TRBD2. With V trimmed by 6 bases and J by 7 bases, 13 bases remained unmatched. Germline V lookup: CDR1 KGHSH, CDR2 LQKENI. The CDR3 spans 16 residues. CDR3 residues: CASSPMGLASGNEQFF. CDR3 DNA sequence: TGTGCCAGCTCGCCGATGGGACTAGCTTCCGGAAATGAGCAGTTCTTC.

This clonotype showed up many times. The V gene is TRBV5-1, the J gene TRBJ1-2, with D unclear. Trimming cost V 4 bases and J 5 bases, with 9 bases left between them. Germline V lookup: CDR1 SGHRS, CDR2 YFSETQ. The CDR3 sequence is 12 residues long. The CDR3 DNA is TGCGCCAGCAGCGACGGAGGTTATGGCTACACCTTC. It is translated as CASSDGGYGYTF.

This clonotype was recorded a few times. The chain recombines TRBV7-2 with TRBJ1-5; D unresolved. The length of the CDR3 is 13 residues. V was trimmed by 8 bases and J by 0 bases, leaving 8 bases between them. Germline V gene sequence: CDR1 SGHTA, CDR2 FQGNSA. Here the CDR3 DNA reads TGTGCCAGCGCCAGATATAGCAATCAGCCCCAGCATTTT. It codes for CASARYSNQPQHF.

This clonotype was counted at least ten times. V gene TRBV5-1 combines with J gene TRBJ1-6, with a tentative D call TRBD1 (6 bases). V dropped 0 bases and J dropped 10 bases, with 17 bases sitting between them. This CDR3 is built from 16 residues. Germline V CDR1 and CDR2: SGHRS, YFSETQ. In nucleotides, the CDR3 is TGCGCCAGCAGCTTGGTATTCGGGCAGGGGAACTCACCCCTCCACTTT. The encoded protein is CASSLVFGQGNSPLHF.

In its sample, this clonotype was seen a few times. The J gene is TRBJ1-5, the V gene TRBV5-5, with D unclear. This CDR3 comprises 15 residues. V was cut by 4 bases and J by 2 bases, with 13 bases left in between. Germline V gene sequence: CDR1 SGHKS, CDR2 YYEKEE (reference sequence). Here the CDR3 reads CASSPSVTGNQPQHF. The CDR3 coding sequence is TGTGCCAGCAGCCCCTCCGTCACCGGCAATCAGCCCCAGCATTTT.

As regards this clonotype: The CDR3 end shows no conserved phenylalanine or tryptophan, and so a read error is likely. No DNA is shown, since the ends of the CDR3 on it are uncertain; the CDR3 is the one TCRdb lists. V and J are TRBV30 and TRBJ2-1; TRBD1 reflects the table's D call only, with no check against the DNA. The CDR3 totals 12 residues, both ends included. The germline V gene has CDR1 GTSNPN and CDR2 SVGIG (reference sequence). The CDR3 sequence: CAWNLGGPSLKY.

This chain joins TRBV29-1 and TRBJ2-7; 7 nucleotides align to TRBD1. With 6 bases clipped from V and 5 bases from J, the junction kept 7 bases outside the gene matches. The CDR3 loop spans 12 amino acids. Germline values: CDR1 SQVTM, CDR2 ANQGSEA. The CDR3 sequence: CSVVRDRDEQYF. DNA of the CDR3: TGCAGCGTGGTAAGAGACAGGGACGAGCAGTACTTC.

This chain uses TRBV7-2 with TRBJ2-2; 7 nucleotides agree with TRBD2. Per germline, CDR1 SGHTA and CDR2 FQGNSA. Losses at the gene ends were 1 base for V and 5 bases for J; bases not matched to a gene: 7. The CDR3 spans 16 residues. The CDR3 sequence: CASSLVSGGLTGELFF. For the CDR3, the DNA is TGTGCCAGCAGCTTAGTTTCCGGGGGGTTGACCGGGGAGCTGTTTTTT.

This clonotype came up a few times. This chain links TRBV11-2 with TRBJ2-5, with TRBD2 matching over 9 bases. V gave up 1 base and J gave up 5 bases; unmatched junction bases: 14. CDR1 is SGHAT and CDR2 is FQNNGV in the germline V gene. The CDR3 extends over 18 amino acids. CDR3 coding DNA: TGTGCCAGCAGCTTAGGCGGTGCTAGCGGGGCCCCTCGGGAGACCCAGTACTTC. Protein: CASSLGGASGAPRETQYF.

This clonotype appeared many times. This sequence joins TRBV7-2 and TRBJ2-3; 8 positions match TRBD2. Germline loops: CDR1 SGHTA, CDR2 FQGNSA. This CDR3 region has 14 residues. V was pared by 7 bases and J by 8 bases, with 11 bases of the junction left unmatched. This CDR3 is CASTVRGGEATQYF. In DNA form, the CDR3 reads TGTGCCAGCACCGTACGGGGGGGGGAAGCTACGCAGTATTTT.

This clonotype was counted only a few times. This rearrangement joins TRBV28 to TRBJ1-1; weak D call: TRBD1 (5 bases). The germline CDR1 and CDR2 sequences are MDHEN and SYDVKM. This CDR3 comprises 15 residues. Trimming removed 6 bases at V and 6 bases at J, with 20 bases between. The DNA of the CDR3 is TGTGCCAGCAGACCCTGGTTGGGGGGGGACCCTGAAGCTTTCTTT. Residues: CASRPWLGGDPEAFF. Complete variable domain (other parts from reference TRBV28 and TRBJ1-1): DVKVTQSSRYLVKRTGEKVFLECVQDMDHENMFWYRQDPGLGLRLIYFSYDVKMKEKGDIPEGYSVSREKKERFSLILESASTNQTSMYLCASRPWLGGDPEAFFGQGTRLTVV.

The V gene is TRBV6-2 or TRBV6-3, the J gene TRBJ2-7, with D maybe TRBD2 (5 bases). The V gene's germline CDR1 is MNHEY and CDR2 SVGEGT. Trimming left V 2 bases short and J 8 bases short, with 22 bases between. CDR3 length equals 16 residues. The CDR3 bases are TGTGCCAGCAGTTACCCACACGGCGCTAAGCGGCATCAGCAGTACGTC. Its translation: CASSYPHGAKRHQQYV.

Only a few counts were recorded for this clonotype. The rearrangement joins TRBV5-4 to TRBJ1-2; TRBD1 matches at 8 bases. J was trimmed by 11 bases and V by 3 bases; bases with no gene match: 9. CDR1 is SGHNT and CDR2 is YYREEE in the germline V gene (reference sequence). The CDR3 covers 13 residues. Written as DNA, the CDR3 is TGTGCCAGCAGCTACAATCGACAGGGGCCTTACACCTTC. It codes for CASSYNRQGPYTF.